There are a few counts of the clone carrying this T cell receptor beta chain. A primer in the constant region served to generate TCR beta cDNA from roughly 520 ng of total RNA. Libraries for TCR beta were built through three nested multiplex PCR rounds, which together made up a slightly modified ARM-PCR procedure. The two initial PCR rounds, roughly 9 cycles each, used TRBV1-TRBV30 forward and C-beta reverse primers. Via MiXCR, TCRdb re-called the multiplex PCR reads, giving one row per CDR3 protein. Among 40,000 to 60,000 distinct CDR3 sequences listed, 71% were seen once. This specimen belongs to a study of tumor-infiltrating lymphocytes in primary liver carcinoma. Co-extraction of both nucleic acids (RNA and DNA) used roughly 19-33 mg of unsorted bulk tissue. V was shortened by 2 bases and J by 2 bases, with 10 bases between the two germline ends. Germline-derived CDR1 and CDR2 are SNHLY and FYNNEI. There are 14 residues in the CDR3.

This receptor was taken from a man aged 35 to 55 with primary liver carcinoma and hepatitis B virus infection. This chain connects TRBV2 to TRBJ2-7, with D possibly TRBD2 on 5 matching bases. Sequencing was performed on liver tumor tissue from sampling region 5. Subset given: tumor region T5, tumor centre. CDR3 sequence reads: CASSEFSGPYEQYF. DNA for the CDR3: TGTGCCAGCAGTGAATTCAGCGGCCCCTACGAGCAGTACTTC.